A single T cell receptor (beta chain) is shown here with its context. What it binds is not known. This record belongs to a study of T cells in localized non-small cell lung cancer. Study results and caveats: Peak T cell clonality was found in uninvolved adjacent lung, exceeding tumor. A raised T cell density in blood coincided with lengthier overall survival. Multi-region tumor sequencing was not done, so intratumor heterogeneity could not be excluded.

The CDR3 sequence is 14 residues long. V lost 0 bases and J lost 8, with 14 bases in between. The germline gives CDR1 SGDLS, CDR2 YYNGEE. Only in-frame clones appear in the TCRdb table, and some are missing; sequencing was by immunoSEQ multiplex PCR. The data contain roughly 40,000 clones, approximately 86% of them singletons. This receptor was taken from a man aged 18 to 49 with stage I lung adenocarcinoma. The chain couples TRBV9 to TRBJ1-2; possible D gene TRBD1, 6 bases. The sequencing here drew on peripheral blood, taken before any cancer treatment. Here the CDR3 DNA reads TGTGCCAGCAGCGTAGCTGAGGGGGTAGGGGGCTACACCTTC. It translates to CASSVAEGVGGYTF.